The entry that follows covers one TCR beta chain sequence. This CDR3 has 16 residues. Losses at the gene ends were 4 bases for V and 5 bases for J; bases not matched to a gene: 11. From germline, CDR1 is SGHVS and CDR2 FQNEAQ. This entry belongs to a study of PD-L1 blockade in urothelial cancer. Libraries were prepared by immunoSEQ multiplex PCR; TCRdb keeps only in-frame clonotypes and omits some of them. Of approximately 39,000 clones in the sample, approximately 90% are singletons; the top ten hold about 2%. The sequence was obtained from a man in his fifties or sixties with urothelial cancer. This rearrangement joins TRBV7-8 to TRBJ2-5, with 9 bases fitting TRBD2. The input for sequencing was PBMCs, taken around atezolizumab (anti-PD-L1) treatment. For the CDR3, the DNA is TGTGCCAGCAGCTGGGGCGGGAGGGAGGTTTTGGAGACCCAGTACTTC. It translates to CASSWGGREVLETQYF. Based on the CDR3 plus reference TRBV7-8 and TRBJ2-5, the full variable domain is GAGVSQSPRYKVAKRGQDVALRCDPISGHVSLFWYQQALGQGPEFLTYFQNEAQLDKSGLPSDRFFAERPEGSVSTLKIQRTQQEDSAVYLCASSWGGREVLETQYFGPGTRLLVL.